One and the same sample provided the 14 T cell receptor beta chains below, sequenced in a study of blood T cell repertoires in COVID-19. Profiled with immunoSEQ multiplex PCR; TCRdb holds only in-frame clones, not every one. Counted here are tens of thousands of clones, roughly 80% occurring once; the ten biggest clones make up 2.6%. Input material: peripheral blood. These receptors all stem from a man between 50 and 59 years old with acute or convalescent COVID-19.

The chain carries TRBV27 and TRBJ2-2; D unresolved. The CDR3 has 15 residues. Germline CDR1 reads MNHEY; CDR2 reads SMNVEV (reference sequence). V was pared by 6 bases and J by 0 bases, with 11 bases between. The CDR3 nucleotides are TGTGCCAGCAGCCAAAGACTGACGAACACCGGGGAGCTGTTTTTT. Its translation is CASSQRLTNTGELFF.

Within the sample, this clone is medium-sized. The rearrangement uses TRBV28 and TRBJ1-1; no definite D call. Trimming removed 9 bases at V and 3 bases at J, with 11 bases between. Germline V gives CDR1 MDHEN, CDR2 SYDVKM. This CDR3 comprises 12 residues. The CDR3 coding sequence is TGTGCCAGTAGAAGATTCGACACTGAAGCTTTCTTT. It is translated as CASRRFDTEAFF.

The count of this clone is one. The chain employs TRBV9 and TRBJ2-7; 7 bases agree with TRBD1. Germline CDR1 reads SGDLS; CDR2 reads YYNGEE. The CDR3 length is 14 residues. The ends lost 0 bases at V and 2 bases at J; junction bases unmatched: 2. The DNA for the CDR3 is TGTGCCAGCAGCGTAGGGGACAGTACCTACGAGCAGTACTTC. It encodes CASSVGDSTYEQYF.

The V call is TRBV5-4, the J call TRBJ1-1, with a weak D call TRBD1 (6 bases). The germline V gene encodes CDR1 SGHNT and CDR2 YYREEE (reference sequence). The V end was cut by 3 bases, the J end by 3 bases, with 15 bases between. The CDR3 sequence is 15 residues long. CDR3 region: CASSSRGYEYTEAFF. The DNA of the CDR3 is TGTGCCAGCAGCTCGAGGGGGTATGAGTACACTGAAGCTTTCTTT.

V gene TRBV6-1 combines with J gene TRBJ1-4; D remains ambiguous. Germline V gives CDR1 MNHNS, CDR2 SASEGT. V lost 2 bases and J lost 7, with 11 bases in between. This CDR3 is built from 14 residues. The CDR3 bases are TGTGCCAGCAGTGAATATGTGGAGGCTGAAAAACTGTTTTTT. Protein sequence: CASSEYVEAEKLFF.

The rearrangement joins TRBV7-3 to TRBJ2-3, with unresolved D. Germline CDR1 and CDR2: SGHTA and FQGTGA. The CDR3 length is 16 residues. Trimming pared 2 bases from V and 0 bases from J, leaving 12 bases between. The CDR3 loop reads CASSLFEVTSTDTQYF. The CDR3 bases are TGTGCCAGCAGCTTATTTGAGGTTACGAGCACAGATACGCAGTATTTT.

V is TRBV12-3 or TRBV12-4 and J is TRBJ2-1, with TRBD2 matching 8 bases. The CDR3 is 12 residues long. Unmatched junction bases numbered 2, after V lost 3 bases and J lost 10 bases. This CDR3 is CASSLGLEEQFF. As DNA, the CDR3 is TGTGCCAGCAGTTTGGGACTAGAAGAGCAGTTCTTC.

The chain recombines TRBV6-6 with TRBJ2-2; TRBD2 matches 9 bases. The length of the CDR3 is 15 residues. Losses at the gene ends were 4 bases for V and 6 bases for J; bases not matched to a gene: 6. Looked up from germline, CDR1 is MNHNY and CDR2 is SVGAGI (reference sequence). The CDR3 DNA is TGTGCCAGCAGTTTAGCGGGAGAGAGGGCCGGGGAGCTGTTTTTT. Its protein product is CASSLAGERAGELFF.

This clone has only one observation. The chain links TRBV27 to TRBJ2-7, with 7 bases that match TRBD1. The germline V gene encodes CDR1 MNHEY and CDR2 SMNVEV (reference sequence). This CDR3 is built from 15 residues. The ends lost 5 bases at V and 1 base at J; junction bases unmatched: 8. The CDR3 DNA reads TGTGCCAGCAGTACTCTCTACAGGGGTTCCTACGAGCAGTACTTC. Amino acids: CASSTLYRGSYEQYF.

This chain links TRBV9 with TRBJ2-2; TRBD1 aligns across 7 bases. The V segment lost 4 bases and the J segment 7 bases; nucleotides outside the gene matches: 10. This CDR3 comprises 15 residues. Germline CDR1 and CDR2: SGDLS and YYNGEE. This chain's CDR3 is CASSPGRGGHGELFF. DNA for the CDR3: TGTGCCAGCAGCCCGGGCCGAGGGGGCCACGGGGAGCTGTTTTTT. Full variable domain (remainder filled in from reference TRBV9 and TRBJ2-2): DSGVTQTPKHLITATGQRVTLRCSPRSGDLSVYWYQQSLDQGLQFLIQYYNGEERAKGNILERFSAQQFPDLHSELNLSSLELGDSALYFCASSPGRGGHGELFFGEGSRLTVL.

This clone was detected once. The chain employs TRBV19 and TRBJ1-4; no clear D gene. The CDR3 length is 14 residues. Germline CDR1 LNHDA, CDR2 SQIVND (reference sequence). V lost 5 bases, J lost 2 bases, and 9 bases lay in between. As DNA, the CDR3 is TGTGCCAGTAGTCCAATTGCGACTAATGAAAAACTGTTTTTT. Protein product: CASSPIATNEKLFF.

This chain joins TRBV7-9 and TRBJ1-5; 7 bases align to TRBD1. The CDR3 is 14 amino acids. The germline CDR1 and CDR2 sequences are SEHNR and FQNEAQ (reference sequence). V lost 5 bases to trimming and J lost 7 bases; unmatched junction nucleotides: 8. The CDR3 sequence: CASSRDRAGQPQHF. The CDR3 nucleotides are TGTGCCAGCAGCCGTGACAGGGCAGGGCAGCCCCAGCATTTT.

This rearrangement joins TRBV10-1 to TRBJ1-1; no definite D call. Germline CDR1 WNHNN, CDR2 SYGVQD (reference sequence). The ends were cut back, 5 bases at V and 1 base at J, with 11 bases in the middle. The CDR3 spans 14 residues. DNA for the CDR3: TGCGCCAGCAGTCAATCGGGTGGGAACACTGAAGCTTTCTTT. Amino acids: CASSQSGGNTEAFF.

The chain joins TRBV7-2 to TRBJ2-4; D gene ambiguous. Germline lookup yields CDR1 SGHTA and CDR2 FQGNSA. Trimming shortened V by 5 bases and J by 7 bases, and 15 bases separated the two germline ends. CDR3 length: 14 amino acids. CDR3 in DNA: TGTGCCAGCAGCAAAGATCCGGTCGGGAACATTCAGTACTTC. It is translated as CASSKDPVGNIQYF.